The 14 T cell receptor beta chains in this list originate from one sample, sequenced in a study of Ad26.COV2.S vaccination and SARS-CoV-2 variants. Treatment: around 19 received Ad26.COV2.S at low or high dose, single or two shots; about 5 received placebo; per-sample allocation not given. Sampling occurred on day 63 after the first vaccine or placebo injection. Method: immunoSEQ multiplex PCR; TCRdb's copy keeps in-frame clones and lacks some. The profile shows approximately 410,000 clones, around nine tenths of them singletons. The specimen was peripheral blood, collected in a trial of Ad26.COV2.S vaccine versus placebo. Receptors originate from a person aged 18 to 59 who received the Ad26.COV2.S COVID-19 vaccine or a placebo.

The chain combines TRBV10-3 with TRBJ1-4; tentatively, D is TRBD1 (5 bases). The CDR3 contains 15 residues. Trimming left V 5 bases short and J 5 bases short, with 15 bases between. The V gene's germline CDR1 is ENHRY and CDR2 SYGVKD. The CDR3 bases are TGTGCCATCAGTTCCTCCGGGACGGCAAATGAAAAACTGTTTTTT. Its translation is CAISSSGTANEKLFF.

The chain employs TRBV6-5 and TRBJ2-7; the D is unclear. CDR3 size: 13 residues. The germline CDR1 and CDR2 sequences are MNHEY and SVGAGI. V was clipped by 6 bases and J by 2 bases, with 11 bases between them. The CDR3 DNA reads as TGTGCCAGCAGAGTCGGCAGCCCCTACGAGCAGTACTTC. Protein sequence: CASRVGSPYEQYF.

The CDR3 region is CARSEEGTSYGYTF. As DNA, the CDR3 is TGTGCCAGAAGTGAAGAGGGGACTAGCTATGGCTACACCTTC. J is TRBJ1-2 and V is TRBV5-3, with D perhaps TRBD1 (5 bases). TRBV5-3 is labeled an ORF, and its function is uncertain. The CDR3 runs to 14 residues. Trimming took 5 bases from V and 4 from J, leaving 15 bases between them.

The CDR3 DNA reads TGTGCCAGCAGCAGCGGTTCACTAGCGGGGAGCTCCTACGAGCAGTACTTC. Amino acids: CASSSGSLAGSSYEQYF. This rearrangement joins TRBV21-1 to TRBJ2-7; TRBD2 reflects the table's D call only, with no check against the DNA. TRBV21-1 is labeled a pseudogene. This CDR3 has 17 amino acids.

In nucleotides, the CDR3 is TGTGCCAGCAGCGTGGGCGCGCGGGGGCAGAGCTCTGGAAACACCATATATTTT. This codes for CASSVGARGQSSGNTIYF. V is TRBV9 and J is TRBJ1-3; perhaps TRBD1 as D (6 bases). The CDR3 length is 18 residues. V dropped 2 bases and J dropped 0 bases, with 18 bases sitting between them. Looked up from germline, CDR1 is SGDLS and CDR2 is YYNGEE.

The chain has TRBV7-9 and TRBJ2-7, with D unclear. V lost 4 bases and J lost 2, with 6 bases in between. Germline-derived CDR1 and CDR2 are SEHNR and FQNEAQ (reference sequence). CDR3 length equals 12 residues. The CDR3 bases are TGTGCCAGCAGCTCCCCCCCCTACGAGCAGTACTTC. This encodes CASSSPPYEQYF.

The rearrangement joins TRBV5-1 to TRBJ2-2, with a tentative D call TRBD1 (6 bases). CDR1 is SGHRS, CDR2 YFSETQ, per germline. The ends were cut back, 0 bases at V and 7 bases at J, with 7 bases in the middle. This CDR3 contains 13 residues. The CDR3 DNA reads as TGCGCCAGCAGCTTGGACAGGGTCGGGGAGCTGTTTTTT. Its protein is CASSLDRVGELFF.

The genes are TRBV18 and TRBJ1-2; 7 positions match TRBD1. CDR1 is KGHSH, CDR2 LQKENI, per germline. With 4 bases clipped from V and 8 bases from J, the junction kept 16 bases outside the gene matches. The CDR3 is 16 residues long. The CDR3 loop is CASSLARFTGVRGYTF. The DNA for the CDR3 is TGTGCCAGCTCACTAGCAAGGTTCACAGGGGTACGCGGCTACACCTTC.

The chain recombines TRBV30 with TRBJ1-4; D unresolved. This CDR3 spans 12 amino acids. Per germline, CDR1 GTSNPN and CDR2 SVGIG (reference sequence). V lost 7 bases and J lost 4, with 10 bases in between. CDR3 nucleotides: TGTGCCTTCAAACGCAGTAATGAAAAACTGTTTTTT. Translation gives CAFKRSNEKLFF.

The chain combines TRBV18 with TRBJ1-5; 7 nucleotides line up with TRBD1. The CDR3 is made up of 19 amino acids. Looked up from germline, CDR1 is KGHSH and CDR2 is LQKENI. V dropped 1 base and J dropped 1; count of bases not matched to a gene: 13. CDR3 loop: CASSPQAQGSFRSNQPQHF. The CDR3 DNA is TGTGCCAGCTCACCACAGGCACAGGGGAGTTTTAGAAGCAATCAGCCCCAGCATTTT.

This clone was picked up one time. The chain is built from TRBV2 and TRBJ2-5; D is undetermined. Germline V lookup: CDR1 SNHLY, CDR2 FYNNEI. The V end was cut by 6 bases, the J end by 4 bases, with 9 bases between. The CDR3 is made up of 12 amino acids. CDR3 residues: CASRSYGETQYF. The DNA for the CDR3 is TGTGCCAGCAGATCCTATGGAGAGACCCAGTACTTC.

The V call is TRBV27, the J call TRBJ2-2; D is unresolved. Germline CDR1 is MNHEY and CDR2 is SMNVEV (reference sequence). The V end lost 4 bases, the J end lost 7 bases, and 13 bases lay between the germline ends. CDR3 length equals 14 residues. The CDR3 bases are TGTGCCAGCAGTTACGCCACTAATGGCGGGGAGCTGTTTTTT. Translating it yields CASSYATNGGELFF.

V usage is TRBV19 and J usage is TRBJ1-2; D is unclear. CDR1 LNHDA and CDR2 SQIVND come from the germline V gene (reference sequence). Trimming left V 7 bases short and J 7 bases short, with 19 bases between. The CDR3 has 14 residues. The CDR3 DNA reads as TGTGCCAGTAAGAAGGAGGCGGTCTATGGTGGCTACACCTTC. Translation: CASKKEAVYGGYTF.

The chain couples TRBV27 to TRBJ2-7; D gene ambiguous. There are 12 residues in the CDR3. The V gene lost 9 bases and the J gene lost 3 bases, with 12 bases spanning the gap. CDR1 MNHEY and CDR2 SMNVEV come from the germline V gene (reference sequence). CDR3 DNA: TGTGCCAGTTCCCCAAGAGACTACGAGCAGTACTTC. The encoded protein is CASSPRDYEQYF.